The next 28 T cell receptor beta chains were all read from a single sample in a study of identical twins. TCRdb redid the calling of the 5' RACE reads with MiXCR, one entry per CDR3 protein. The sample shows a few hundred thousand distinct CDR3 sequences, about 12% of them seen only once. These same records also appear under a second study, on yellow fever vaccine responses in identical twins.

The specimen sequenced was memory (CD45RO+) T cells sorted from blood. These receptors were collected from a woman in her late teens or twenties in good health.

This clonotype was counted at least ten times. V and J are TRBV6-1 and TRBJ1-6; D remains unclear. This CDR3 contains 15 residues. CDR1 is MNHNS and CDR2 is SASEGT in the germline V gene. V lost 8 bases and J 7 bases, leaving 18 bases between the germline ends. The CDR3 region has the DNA TGTGCCAGCGCGCGGAATCAGGTTTCGAATTCACCCCTCCACTTT. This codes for CASARNQVSNSPLHF.

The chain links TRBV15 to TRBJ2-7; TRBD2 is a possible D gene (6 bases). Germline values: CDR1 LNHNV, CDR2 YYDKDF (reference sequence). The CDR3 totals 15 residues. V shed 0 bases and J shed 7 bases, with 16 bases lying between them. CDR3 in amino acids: CATSRDLRDSREQYF. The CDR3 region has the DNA TGTGCCACCAGCAGAGATTTGCGGGATAGTAGGGAGCAGTACTTC.

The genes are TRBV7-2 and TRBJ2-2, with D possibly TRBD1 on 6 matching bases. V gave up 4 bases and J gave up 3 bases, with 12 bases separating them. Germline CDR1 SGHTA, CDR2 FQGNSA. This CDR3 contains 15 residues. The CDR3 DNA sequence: TGTGCCAGCAGCTCAACACAGGGTTACACCGGGGAGCTGTTTTTT. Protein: CASSSTQGYTGELFF.

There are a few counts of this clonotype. CDR3: CASSFLRGLTETQYF. The CDR3 coding sequence is TGTGCCAGCAGCTTTCTCCGGGGGCTCACGGAGACCCAGTACTTC. This sequence joins TRBV5-5 and TRBJ2-5, with D perhaps assigned TRBD1 or TRBD2 (6 bases each). Trimming shortened V by 2 bases and J by 5 bases, and 16 bases separated the two germline ends. Germline V gene data show CDR1 as SGHKS and CDR2 as YYEKEE (reference sequence). The CDR3 has 15 amino acids. Variable domain in full (rest from reference TRBV5-5 and TRBJ2-5): DAGVTQSPTHLIKTRGQQVTLRCSPISGHKSVSWYQQVLGQGPQFIFQYYEKEERGRGNFPDRFSARQFPNYSSELNVNALLLGDSALYLCASSFLRGLTETQYFGPGTRLLVL.

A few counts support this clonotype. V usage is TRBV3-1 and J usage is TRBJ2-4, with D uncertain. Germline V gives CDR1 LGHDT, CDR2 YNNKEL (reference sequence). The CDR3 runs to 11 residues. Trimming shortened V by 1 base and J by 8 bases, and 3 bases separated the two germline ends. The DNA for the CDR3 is TGTGCCAGCAGCCAAGTCGACATTCAGTACTTC. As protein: CASSQVDIQYF.

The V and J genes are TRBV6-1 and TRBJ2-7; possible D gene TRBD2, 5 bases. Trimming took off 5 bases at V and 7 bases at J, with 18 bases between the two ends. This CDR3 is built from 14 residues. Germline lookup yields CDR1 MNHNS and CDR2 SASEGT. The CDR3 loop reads CASSPGVQLGEQYF. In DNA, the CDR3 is TGTGCCAGCAGTCCCGGGGTACAGCTAGGGGAGCAGTACTTC.

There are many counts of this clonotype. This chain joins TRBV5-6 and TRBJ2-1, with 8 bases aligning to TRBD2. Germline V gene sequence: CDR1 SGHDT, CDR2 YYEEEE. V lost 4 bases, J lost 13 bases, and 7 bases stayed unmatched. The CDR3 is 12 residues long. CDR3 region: CASSPTGGQQFF. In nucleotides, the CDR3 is TGTGCCAGCAGCCCTACGGGAGGGCAACAGTTCTTC.

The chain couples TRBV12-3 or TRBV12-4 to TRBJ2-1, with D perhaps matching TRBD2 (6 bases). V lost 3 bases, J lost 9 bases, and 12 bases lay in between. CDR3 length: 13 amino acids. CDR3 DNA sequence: TGTGCCAGCAGTTTGTCGGGGGTGCGTGAGCAGTTCTTC. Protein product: CASSLSGVREQFF.

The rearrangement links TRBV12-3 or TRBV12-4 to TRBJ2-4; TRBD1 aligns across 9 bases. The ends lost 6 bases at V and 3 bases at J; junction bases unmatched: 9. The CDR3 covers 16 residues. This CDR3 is CASSPDRGIVKNIQYF. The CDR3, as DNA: TGTGCCAGCAGCCCCGACAGGGGGATTGTCAAAAACATTCAGTACTTC.

The CDR3: CASSLDTNIQYF. DNA of the CDR3: TGTGCCAGCAGTCTGGACACGAACATTCAGTACTTC. The chain joins TRBV28 to TRBJ2-4, with a possible D match to TRBD1 (5 bases). Germline V gives CDR1 MDHEN, CDR2 SYDVKM. The V end lost 5 bases, the J end lost 7 bases, and 9 bases lay between the germline ends. This CDR3 has 12 amino acids.

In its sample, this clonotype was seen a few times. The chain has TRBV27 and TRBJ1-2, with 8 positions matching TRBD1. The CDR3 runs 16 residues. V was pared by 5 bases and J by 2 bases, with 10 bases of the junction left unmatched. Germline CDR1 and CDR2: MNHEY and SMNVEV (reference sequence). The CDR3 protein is CASSRDRDRLNYGYTF. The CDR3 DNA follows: TGTGCCAGCAGTCGAGACCGGGACAGGCTGAACTATGGCTACACCTTC.

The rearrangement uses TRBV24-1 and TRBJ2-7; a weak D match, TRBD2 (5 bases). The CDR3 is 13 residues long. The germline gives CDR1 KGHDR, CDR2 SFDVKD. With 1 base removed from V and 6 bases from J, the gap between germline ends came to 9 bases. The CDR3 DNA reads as TGTGCCACCAGTGATTTCGTCGGGGTCGAGCAGTACTTC. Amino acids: CATSDFVGVEQYF.

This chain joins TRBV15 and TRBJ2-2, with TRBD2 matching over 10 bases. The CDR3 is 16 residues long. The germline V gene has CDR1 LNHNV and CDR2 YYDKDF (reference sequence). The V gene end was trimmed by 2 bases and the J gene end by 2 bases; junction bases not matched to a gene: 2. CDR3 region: CATSRSGGANTGELFF. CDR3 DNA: TGTGCCACCAGCAGAAGCGGGGGGGCAAACACCGGGGAGCTGTTTTTT.

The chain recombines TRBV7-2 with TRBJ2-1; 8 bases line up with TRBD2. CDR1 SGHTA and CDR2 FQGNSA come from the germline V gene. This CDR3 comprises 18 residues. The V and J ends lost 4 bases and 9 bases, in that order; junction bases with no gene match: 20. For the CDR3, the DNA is TGTGCCAGCAGCTCAGGGCCCAGTAGCGGGATTACATTCGGTGAGCAGTTCTTC. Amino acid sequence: CASSSGPSSGITFGEQFF.

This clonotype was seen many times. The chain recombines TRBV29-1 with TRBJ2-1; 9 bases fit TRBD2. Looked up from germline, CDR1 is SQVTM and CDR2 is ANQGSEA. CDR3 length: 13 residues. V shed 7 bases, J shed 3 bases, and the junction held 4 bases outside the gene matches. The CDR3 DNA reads TGCAGCGGGTCGCGGGAGGGCTACAATGAGCAGTTCTTC. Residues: CSGSREGYNEQFF.

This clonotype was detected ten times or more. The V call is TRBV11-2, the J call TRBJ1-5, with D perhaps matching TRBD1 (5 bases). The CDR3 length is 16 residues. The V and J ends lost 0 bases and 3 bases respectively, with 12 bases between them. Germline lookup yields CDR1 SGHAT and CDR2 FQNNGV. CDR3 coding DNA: TGTGCCAGCAGCTTAGAGGGGTGGGGGTTCAATCAGCCCCAGCATTTT. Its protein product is CASSLEGWGFNQPQHF.

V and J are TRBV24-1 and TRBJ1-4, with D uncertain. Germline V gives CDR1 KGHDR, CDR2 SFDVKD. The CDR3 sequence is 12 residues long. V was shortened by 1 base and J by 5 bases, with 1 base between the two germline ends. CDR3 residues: CATSDFNEKLFF. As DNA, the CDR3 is TGTGCCACCAGTGATTTCAATGAAAAACTGTTTTTT.

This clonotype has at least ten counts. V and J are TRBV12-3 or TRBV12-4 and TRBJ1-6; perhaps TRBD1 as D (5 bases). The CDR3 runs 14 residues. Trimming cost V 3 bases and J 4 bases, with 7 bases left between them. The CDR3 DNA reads TGTGCCAGCAGTTTGGGGGAATATAATTCACCCCTCCACTTT. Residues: CASSLGEYNSPLHF.

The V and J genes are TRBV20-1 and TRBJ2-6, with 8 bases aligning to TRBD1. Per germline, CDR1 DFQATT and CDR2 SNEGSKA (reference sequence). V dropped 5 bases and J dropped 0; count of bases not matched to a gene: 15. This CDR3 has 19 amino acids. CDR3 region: CSARPSTGDHSSGANVLTF. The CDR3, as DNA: TGCAGTGCTCGCCCCTCGACAGGGGACCACAGCTCTGGGGCCAACGTCCTGACTTTC.

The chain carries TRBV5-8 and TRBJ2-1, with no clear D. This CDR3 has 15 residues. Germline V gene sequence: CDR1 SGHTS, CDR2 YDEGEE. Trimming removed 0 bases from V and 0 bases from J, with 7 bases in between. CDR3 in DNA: TGTGCCAGCAGCTTGGCCCAGCCCTCCTACAATGAGCAGTTCTTC. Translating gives CASSLAQPSYNEQFF. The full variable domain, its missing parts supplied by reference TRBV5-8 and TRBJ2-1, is EAGVTQSPTHLIKTRGQQATLRCSPISGHTSVYWYQQALGLGLQFLLWYDEGEERNRGNFPPRFSGRQFPNYSSELNVNALELEDSALYLCASSLAQPSYNEQFFGPGTRLTVL.

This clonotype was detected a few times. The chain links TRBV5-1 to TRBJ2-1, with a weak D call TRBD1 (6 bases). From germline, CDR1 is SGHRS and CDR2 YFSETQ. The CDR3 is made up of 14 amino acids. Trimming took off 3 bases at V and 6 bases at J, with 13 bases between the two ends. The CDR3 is CASSSTQGRNEQFF. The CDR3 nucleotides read TGCGCCAGCAGCTCCACGCAGGGGCGCAATGAGCAGTTCTTC.

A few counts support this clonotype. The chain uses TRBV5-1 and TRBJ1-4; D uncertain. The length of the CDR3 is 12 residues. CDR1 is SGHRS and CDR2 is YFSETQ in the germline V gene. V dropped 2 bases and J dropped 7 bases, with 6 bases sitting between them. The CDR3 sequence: CASSFEGEKLFF. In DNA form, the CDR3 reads TGCGCCAGCAGCTTTGAGGGTGAAAAACTGTTTTTT.

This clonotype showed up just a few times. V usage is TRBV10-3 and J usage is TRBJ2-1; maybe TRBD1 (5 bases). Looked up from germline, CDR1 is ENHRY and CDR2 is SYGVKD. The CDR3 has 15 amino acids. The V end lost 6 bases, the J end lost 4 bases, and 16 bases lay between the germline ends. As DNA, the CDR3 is TGTGCCATCAGCTTAGACAGTGCCCCATACAATGAGCAGTTCTTC. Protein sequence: CAISLDSAPYNEQFF.

CDR3 sequence: CASSFRANEQFF. For the CDR3, the DNA is TGTGCCAGCAGTTTCAGGGCCAATGAGCAGTTCTTC. This chain connects TRBV12-3 or TRBV12-4 to TRBJ2-1; maybe TRBD1 (5 bases). V shed 3 bases and J shed 6 bases, with 6 bases lying between them. The CDR3 contains 12 residues.

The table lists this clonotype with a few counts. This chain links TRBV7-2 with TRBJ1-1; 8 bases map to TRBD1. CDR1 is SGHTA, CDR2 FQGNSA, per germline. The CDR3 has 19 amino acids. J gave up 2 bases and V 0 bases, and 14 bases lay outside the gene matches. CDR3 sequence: CASSLAPKGRGPHNTEAFF. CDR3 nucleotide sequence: TGTGCCAGCAGCTTAGCCCCCAAAGGCAGGGGGCCCCACAACACTGAAGCTTTCTTT. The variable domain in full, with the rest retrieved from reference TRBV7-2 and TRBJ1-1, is GAGVSQSPSNKVTEKGKDVELRCDPISGHTALYWYRQSLGQGLEFLIYFQGNSAPDKSGLPSDRFSAERTGGSVSTLTIQRTQQEDSAVYLCASSLAPKGRGPHNTEAFFGQGTRLTVV.

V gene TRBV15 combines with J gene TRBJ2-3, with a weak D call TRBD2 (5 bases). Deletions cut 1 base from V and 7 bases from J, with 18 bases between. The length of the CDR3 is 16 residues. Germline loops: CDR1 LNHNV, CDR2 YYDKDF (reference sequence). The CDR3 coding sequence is TGTGCCACCAGCAGAGGATGGGAGACTCTCAGTAATACGCAGTATTTT. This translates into CATSRGWETLSNTQYF.

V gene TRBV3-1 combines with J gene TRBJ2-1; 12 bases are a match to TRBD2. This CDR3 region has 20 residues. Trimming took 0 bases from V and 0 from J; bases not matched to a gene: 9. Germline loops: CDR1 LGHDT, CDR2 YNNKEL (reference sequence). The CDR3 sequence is CASSQDSGLAGVVSYNEQFF. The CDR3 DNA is TGTGCCAGCAGCCAAGACTCGGGACTAGCGGGTGTTGTCTCCTACAATGAGCAGTTCTTC.

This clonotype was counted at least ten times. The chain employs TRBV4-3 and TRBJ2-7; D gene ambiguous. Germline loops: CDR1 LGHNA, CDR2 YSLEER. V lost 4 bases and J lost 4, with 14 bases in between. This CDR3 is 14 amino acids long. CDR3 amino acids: CASSPKLVSYEQYF. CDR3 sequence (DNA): TGCGCCAGCAGCCCCAAGCTCGTTTCGTACGAGCAGTACTTC.